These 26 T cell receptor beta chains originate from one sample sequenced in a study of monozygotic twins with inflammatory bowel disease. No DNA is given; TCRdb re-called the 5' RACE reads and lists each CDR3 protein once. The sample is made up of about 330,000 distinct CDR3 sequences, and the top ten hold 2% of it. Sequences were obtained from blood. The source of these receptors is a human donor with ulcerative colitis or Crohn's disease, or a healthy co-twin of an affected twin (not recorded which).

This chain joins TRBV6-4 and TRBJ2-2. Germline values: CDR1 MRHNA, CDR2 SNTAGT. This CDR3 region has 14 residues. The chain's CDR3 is CASSGSANTGELFF.

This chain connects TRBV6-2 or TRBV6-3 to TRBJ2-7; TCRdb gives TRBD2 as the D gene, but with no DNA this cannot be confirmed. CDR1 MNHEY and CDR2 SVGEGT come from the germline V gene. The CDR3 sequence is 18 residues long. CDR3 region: CASSYFSLTGTPGIEQYF.

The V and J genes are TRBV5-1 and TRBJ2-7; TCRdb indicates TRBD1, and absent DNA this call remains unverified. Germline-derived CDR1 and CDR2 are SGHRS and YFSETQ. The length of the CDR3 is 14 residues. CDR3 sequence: CASSYGGAAYEQYF.

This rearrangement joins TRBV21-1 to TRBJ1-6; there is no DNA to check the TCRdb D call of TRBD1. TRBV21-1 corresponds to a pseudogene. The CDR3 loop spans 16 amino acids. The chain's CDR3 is CASSKLVTGGNPPLHF.

The CDR3: CASRESGSYEQYF. The J gene is TRBJ2-7, the V gene TRBV3-1; TCRdb indicates TRBD2, and absent DNA this call remains unverified. The germline V gene encodes CDR1 LGHDT and CDR2 YNNKEL (reference sequence). CDR3 length equals 13 residues.

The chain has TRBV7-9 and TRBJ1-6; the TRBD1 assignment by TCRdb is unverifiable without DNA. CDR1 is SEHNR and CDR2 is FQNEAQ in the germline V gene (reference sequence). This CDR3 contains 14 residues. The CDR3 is CASSRENYLSPLHF.

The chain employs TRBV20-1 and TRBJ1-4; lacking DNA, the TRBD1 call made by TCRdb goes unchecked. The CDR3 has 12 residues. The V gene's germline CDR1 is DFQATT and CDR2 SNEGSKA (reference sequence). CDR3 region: CSAGDRGEKLFF.

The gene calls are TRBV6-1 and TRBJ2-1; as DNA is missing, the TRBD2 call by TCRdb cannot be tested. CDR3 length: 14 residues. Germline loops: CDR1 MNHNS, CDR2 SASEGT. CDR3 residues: CASKGLSSYNEQFF.

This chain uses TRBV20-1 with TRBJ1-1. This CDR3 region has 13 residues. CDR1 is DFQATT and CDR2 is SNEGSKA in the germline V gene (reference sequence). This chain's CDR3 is CSAVKTIRTEAFF.

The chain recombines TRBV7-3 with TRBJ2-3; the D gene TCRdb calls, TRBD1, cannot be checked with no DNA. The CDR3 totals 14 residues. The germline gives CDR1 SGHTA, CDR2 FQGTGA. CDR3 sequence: CASSLRSPPDTQYF.

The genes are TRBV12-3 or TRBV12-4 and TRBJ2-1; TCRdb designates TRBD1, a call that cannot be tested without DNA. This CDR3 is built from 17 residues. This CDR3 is CASSLGGGQASYNEQFF.

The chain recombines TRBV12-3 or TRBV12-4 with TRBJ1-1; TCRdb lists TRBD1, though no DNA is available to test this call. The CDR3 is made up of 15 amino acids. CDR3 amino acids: CASRAGDISSAEAFF.

The CDR3 sequence is CASSSRTGVYEQYF. V gene TRBV7-9 combines with J gene TRBJ2-7; TCRdb picks TRBD1, but there is no DNA to check that call. This CDR3 has 14 residues. From germline, CDR1 is SEHNR and CDR2 FQNEAQ (reference sequence).

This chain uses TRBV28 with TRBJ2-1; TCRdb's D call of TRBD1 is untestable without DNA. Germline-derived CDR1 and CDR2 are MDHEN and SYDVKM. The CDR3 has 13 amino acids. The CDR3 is CASSLPQGSEQFF.

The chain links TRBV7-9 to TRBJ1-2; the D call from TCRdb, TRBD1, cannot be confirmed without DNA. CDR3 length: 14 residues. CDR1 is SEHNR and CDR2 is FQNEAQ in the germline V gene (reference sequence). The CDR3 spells CASSIPGQTYGYTF.

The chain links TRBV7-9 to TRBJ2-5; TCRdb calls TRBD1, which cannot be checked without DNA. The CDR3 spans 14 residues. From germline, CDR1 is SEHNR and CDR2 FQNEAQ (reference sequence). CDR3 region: CASSLGGDQETQYF.

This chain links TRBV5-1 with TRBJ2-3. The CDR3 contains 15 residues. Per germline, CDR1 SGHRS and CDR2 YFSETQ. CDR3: CASSLAGIGTDTQYF.

CDR3 region: CATSWAGGNTEAFF. This sequence joins TRBV27 and TRBJ1-1. Germline V CDR1 and CDR2: MNHEY, SMNVEV (reference sequence). The CDR3 extends over 14 amino acids.

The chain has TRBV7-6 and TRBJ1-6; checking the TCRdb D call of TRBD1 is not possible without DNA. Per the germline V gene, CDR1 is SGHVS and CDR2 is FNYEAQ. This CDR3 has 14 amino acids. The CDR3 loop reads CASSLARGASPLHF.

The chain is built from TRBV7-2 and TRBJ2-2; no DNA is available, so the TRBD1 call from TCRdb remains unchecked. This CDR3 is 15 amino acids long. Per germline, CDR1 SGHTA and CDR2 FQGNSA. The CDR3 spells CVSSLRGGSSGELFF.

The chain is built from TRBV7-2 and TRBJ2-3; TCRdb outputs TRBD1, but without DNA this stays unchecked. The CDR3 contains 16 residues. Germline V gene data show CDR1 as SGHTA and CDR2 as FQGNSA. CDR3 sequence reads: CASSLEWGAGTDTQYF.

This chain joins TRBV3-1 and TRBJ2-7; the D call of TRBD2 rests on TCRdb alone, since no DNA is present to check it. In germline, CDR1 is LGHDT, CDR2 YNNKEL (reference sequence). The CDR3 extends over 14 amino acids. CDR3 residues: CASSRAGGSYEQYF.

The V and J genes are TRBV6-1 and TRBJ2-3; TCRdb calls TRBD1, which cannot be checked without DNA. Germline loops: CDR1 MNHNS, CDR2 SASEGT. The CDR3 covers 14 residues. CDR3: CASRRGASTDTQYF.

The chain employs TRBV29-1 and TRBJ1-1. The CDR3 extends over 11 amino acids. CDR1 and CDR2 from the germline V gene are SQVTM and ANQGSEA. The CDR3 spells CSVSWNTEAFF.

The CDR3: CASSAKGGLINEQFF. The V and J genes are TRBV19 and TRBJ2-1; checking the TCRdb D call of TRBD2 is not possible without DNA. Germline loops: CDR1 LNHDA, CDR2 SQIVND (reference sequence). The CDR3 runs to 15 residues. Variable domain in full (rest from reference TRBV19 and TRBJ2-1): DGGITQSPKYLFRKEGQNVTLSCEQNLNHDAMYWYRQDPGQGLRLIYYSQIVNDFQKGDIAEGYSVSREKKESFPLTVTSAQKNPTAFYLCASSAKGGLINEQFFGPGTRLTVL.

Here the CDR3 reads CAISENSDGYTDTQYF. V is TRBV10-3 and J is TRBJ2-3. The CDR3 has 16 residues. Germline CDR1 and CDR2: ENHRY and SYGVKD.